This is a list of T cell receptor beta chains from one sample in a study of shared clonotypes between healthy human individuals. Clones were sequenced by immunoSEQ multiplex PCR, and TCRdb holds only the in-frame ones, with some missing. The data contain around 510,000 clones, 95% to 96% of them singletons. Sequenced: naive CD4+ T cells sorted from blood. Receptors were obtained from a young woman in good health. The CDR3 runs from the conserved cysteine through the conserved F or W. The D gene is left open where the match is weak. Clone size is stated in some rows and not others, as once, few, many or a class when expanded.

D: -
size: -
J: TRBJ1-1
V: TRBV6-6
CDR3: CASSYRSNMNTEAFF
DNA: TGTGCCAGCAGTTACCGGTCCAACATGAACACTGAAGCTTTCTTT

D: TRBD1
size: -
J: TRBJ2-7
V: TRBV4-1
CDR3: CASSQDRTGLDDEQYF
DNA: TGCGCCAGCAGCCAAGATCGGACAGGGCTCGACGACGAGCAGTACTTC

D: -
size: few
J: TRBJ1-2
V: TRBV7-9
CDR3: CASSSQTDYGYTF
DNA: TGTGCCAGCAGCTCCCAGACGGACTATGGCTACACCTTC

D: TRBD1
size: -
J: TRBJ1-4
V: TRBV6-5
CDR3: CASSPGQGREKLFF
DNA: TGTGCCAGCAGTCCGGGACAGGGGCGTGAAAAACTGTTTTTT

D: -
size: -
J: TRBJ2-3
V: TRBV30
CDR3: CAWSPSWGDLTSDTQYF
DNA: TGTGCCTGGAGCCCCTCATGGGGGGACTTAACCTCAGATACGCAGTATTTT

D: TRBD1
size: once
J: TRBJ2-1
V: TRBV28
CDR3: CASSPLLTGESEQFF
DNA: TGTGCCAGCAGTCCCCTCCTGACAGGGGAGAGTGAGCAGTTCTTC

D: TRBD2
size: -
J: TRBJ2-4
V: TRBV7-9
CDR3: CASSRAGGNIQYF
DNA: TGTGCCAGCAGCAGAGCGGGAGGAAACATTCAGTACTTC

D: TRBD1
size: -
J: TRBJ1-5
V: TRBV7-9
CDR3: CASSLETGGGNQPQHF
DNA: TGTGCCAGCAGCTTAGAGACAGGGGGCGGCAATCAGCCCCAGCATTTT

D: -
size: -
J: TRBJ1-5
V: TRBV15
CDR3: CATSREGPGADQPQHF
DNA: TGTGCCACCAGCAGAGAGGGCCCGGGGGCGGATCAGCCCCAGCATTTT

D: -
size: -
J: TRBJ2-5
V: TRBV10-3
CDR3: CAISRQNGETQYF
DNA: TGTGCCATCAGCCGACAAAATGGAGAGACCCAGTACTTC

D: -
size: -
J: TRBJ2-5
V: TRBV27
CDR3: CASSLNPRLGSQETQYF
DNA: TGTGCCAGCAGTTTAAACCCCCGTCTCGGGAGTCAAGAGACCCAGTACTTC

D: -
size: few
J: TRBJ1-1
V: TRBV7-2
CDR3: CASSLAGANTEAFF
DNA: TGTGCCAGCAGCTTAGCGGGGGCGAACACTGAAGCTTTCTTT

D: TRBD2
size: -
J: TRBJ2-1
V: TRBV2
CDR3: CASSQDLAVSYNEQFF
DNA: TGTGCCAGCAGCCAAGACCTAGCGGTTTCCTACAATGAGCAGTTCTTC

D: -
size: -
J: TRBJ2-7
V: TRBV27
CDR3: CASSLAGRTYEQYF
DNA: TGTGCCAGCAGTTTAGCGGGGAGAACTTACGAGCAGTACTTC

D: -
size: -
J: TRBJ1-2
V: TRBV5-1
CDR3: CASSLARDGYTF
DNA: TGCGCCAGCAGCTTGGCCCGGGATGGCTACACCTTC

D: -
size: few
J: TRBJ2-2
V: TRBV11-3
CDR3: CASSFGSMNTGELFF
DNA: TGTGCCAGCAGCTTTGGCTCCATGAACACCGGGGAGCTGTTTTTT

D: -
size: few
J: TRBJ1-1
V: TRBV30
CDR3: CAWSVRNTEAFF
DNA: TGTGCCTGGAGTGTACGGAACACTGAAGCTTTCTTT

D: TRBD1
size: -
J: TRBJ2-2
V: TRBV5-1
CDR3: CASSLVVADRGRPGELFF
DNA: TGCGCCAGCAGCTTGGTTGTAGCGGACAGGGGGCGTCCCGGGGAGCTGTTTTTT

D: -
size: -
J: TRBJ2-5
V: TRBV18
CDR3: CASSQGSQETQYF
DNA: TGTGCCAGCTCACAGGGAAGCCAAGAGACCCAGTACTTC

D: -
size: -
J: TRBJ1-6
V: TRBV27
CDR3: CALLNSPLHF
DNA: TGTGCCTTACTAAATTCACCCCTCCACTTT

D: -
size: -
J: TRBJ2-1
V: TRBV29-1
CDR3: CSVLRITVF
DNA: TGCAGCGTTCTAAGGATTACGGTCTTC

D: TRBD1
size: -
J: TRBJ2-2
V: TRBV19
CDR3: CASTFQGAGTGEPFF
DNA: TGTGCCAGTACATTCCAGGGGGCGGGTACCGGGGAGCCGTTTTTT

D: -
size: once
J: TRBJ2-3
V: TRBV5-1
CDR3: CASSLGISTDTQYF
DNA: TGCGCCAGCAGCTTGGGGATTTCCACAGATACGCAGTATTTT

D: TRBD1
size: -
J: TRBJ2-7
V: TRBV4-1
CDR3: CASSQTGQGTYEQYF
DNA: TGCGCCAGCAGCCAAACGGGACAGGGAACCTACGAGCAGTACTTC

D: -
size: -
J: TRBJ1-4
V: TRBV6-6
CDR3: CASSTGRGNEKLFF
DNA: TGTGCCAGCAGTACTGGCAGGGGAAATGAAAAACTGTTTTTT

D: -
size: -
J: TRBJ1-1
V: TRBV10-2
CDR3: CASSVRDGEAFF
DNA: TGCGCCAGCAGCGTCCGGGACGGTGAAGCTTTCTTT

D: -
size: -
J: TRBJ2-7
V: TRBV28
CDR3: CASSTSTGNYYEQYF
DNA: TGTGCCAGCAGCACTTCTACAGGGAACTACTACGAGCAGTACTTC

D: -
size: -
J: TRBJ2-7
V: TRBV12-1
CDR3: CASSFGGQGAVEQYF
DNA: TGTGCCAGCAGCTTTGGGGGACAGGGGGCTGTCGAGCAGTACTTC

D: -
size: -
J: TRBJ1-4
V: TRBV7-9
CDR3: CASSSDGWNEKLFF
DNA: TGTGCCAGCAGCTCGGACGGTTGGAATGAAAAACTGTTTTTT

D: -
size: -
J: TRBJ1-5
V: TRBV27
CDR3: CASSLRGVEPQPQHF
DNA: TGTGCCAGCAGTCTCCGGGGCGTAGAGCCTCAGCCCCAGCATTTT

D: -
size: -
J: TRBJ1-5
V: TRBV19
CDR3: CASSIAVGQTNQPQHF
DNA: TGTGCCAGTAGTATAGCGGTTGGACAGACCAATCAGCCCCAGCATTTT

D: -
size: -
J: TRBJ2-1
V: TRBV11-2
CDR3: CASRSGMPYNEQFF
DNA: TGTGCCAGCAGATCAGGTATGCCCTACAATGAGCAGTTCTTC

D: -
size: -
J: TRBJ2-3
V: TRBV27
CDR3: CASSYFSTDTQYF
DNA: TGTGCCAGCAGTTACTTTAGCACAGATACGCAGTATTTT

D: -
size: -
J: TRBJ2-1
V: TRBV6-5
CDR3: CASSYQGKIYNEQFF
DNA: TGTGCCAGCAGTTACCAGGGGAAAATCTACAATGAGCAGTTCTTC

D: TRBD1
size: -
J: TRBJ2-7
V: TRBV5-6
CDR3: CASSLVGQLSYEQYF
DNA: TGTGCCAGCAGCTTGGTGGGACAGCTTTCCTACGAGCAGTACTTC

D: -
size: -
J: TRBJ2-7
V: TRBV15
CDR3: CATSRDRSYEQYF
DNA: TGTGCCACCAGCAGAGATCGGTCCTACGAGCAGTACTTC

D: -
size: -
J: TRBJ2-7
V: TRBV27
CDR3: CASSTERGRTYEQYF
DNA: TGTGCCAGCAGTACGGAACGCGGCCGCACCTACGAGCAGTACTTC

D: -
size: -
J: TRBJ2-7
V: TRBV9
CDR3: CASALGDTYEQYF
DNA: TGTGCCAGCGCCCTGGGGGATACCTACGAGCAGTACTTC

D: TRBD1
size: -
J: TRBJ2-7
V: TRBV28
CDR3: CASSQQGGTYEQYF
DNA: TGTGCCAGCAGCCAACAGGGGGGAACCTACGAGCAGTACTTC

D: -
size: -
J: TRBJ2-7
V: TRBV7-9
CDR3: CASSASGGRVNEQYF
DNA: TGTGCCAGCAGTGCGTCCGGGGGCAGGGTCAACGAGCAGTACTTC

D: -
size: -
J: TRBJ1-6
V: TRBV27
CDR3: CASSFGGLSSPLHF
DNA: TGTGCCAGCAGTTTTGGGGGGCTAAGTTCACCCCTCCACTTT

D: -
size: -
J: TRBJ2-1
V: TRBV4-2
CDR3: CASRLSPMGPQFF
DNA: TGTGCCAGCAGACTAAGCCCCATGGGCCCACAGTTCTTC